Shown below are 13 T cell receptor beta chains from a single sample sequenced in a study of blood T cell dynamics during melanoma immunotherapy. Noted time point: pre-treatment baseline. Here immunoSEQ multiplex PCR was the method, and the copy in TCRdb shows in-frame clones only, minus some. Here the sample spans over 14,000 clones, roughly 84% being singletons. Sequencing was performed on blood, taken from a patient treated with checkpoint blockade. These receptors were obtained from a human donor with melanoma.

The gene calls are TRBV19 and TRBJ1-2; D is ambiguous. This CDR3 spans 15 amino acids. The V end lost 5 bases, the J end lost 0 bases, and 13 bases lay between the germline ends. CDR1 and CDR2 from the germline V gene are LNHDA and SQIVND (reference sequence). The CDR3: CASSPQAWTNYGYTF. The CDR3 DNA sequence: TGTGCCAGTAGTCCCCAGGCATGGACTAACTATGGCTACACCTTC.

The rearrangement joins TRBV28 to TRBJ2-4, with unresolved D. V dropped 4 bases and J dropped 0 bases, with 13 bases sitting between them. Germline V gene sequence: CDR1 MDHEN, CDR2 SYDVKM. This CDR3 contains 16 residues. CDR3 in DNA: TGTGCCAGCAGTTCCCCACTCGACGGAGCCAAAAACATTCAGTACTTC. Translating gives CASSSPLDGAKNIQYF.

The chain uses TRBV10-2 and TRBJ2-1; TRBD1 is a possible D gene (6 bases). Germline V gene data show CDR1 as WSHSY and CDR2 as SAAADI. The CDR3 sequence is 15 residues long. V shed 6 bases and J shed 1 base, with 13 bases lying between them. This chain's CDR3 is CASRGADGSYNEQFF. Here the CDR3 DNA reads TGCGCCAGCAGGGGGGCTGACGGGTCCTACAATGAGCAGTTCTTC.

The V and J genes are TRBV2 and TRBJ2-3, with a weak D call TRBD2 (6 bases). CDR1 SNHLY and CDR2 FYNNEI come from the germline V gene. V was cut by 5 bases and J by 10 bases, with 10 bases left in between. There are 11 residues in the CDR3. The DNA for the CDR3 is TGTGCCAGCAGTACCGGGACTTCGCAGTATTTT. This translates into CASSTGTSQYF.

This clone came up a few times. J is TRBJ1-1 and V is TRBV4-1; 7 bases fit TRBD1. From germline, CDR1 is MGHRA and CDR2 YSYEKL. Trimming removed 2 bases from V and 4 bases from J; junction bases left unmatched: 4. The CDR3 runs 14 residues. The CDR3 DNA follows: TGCGCCAGCAGCCAACCACAGGGGCGCACTGAAGCTTTCTTT. It encodes CASSQPQGRTEAFF.

The rearrangement uses TRBV28 and TRBJ1-5; the D is unclear. Trimming stripped 5 bases from V and 7 bases from J, with 9 bases between. The CDR3 has 12 residues. Germline V gives CDR1 MDHEN, CDR2 SYDVKM. This CDR3 is CASSPERQPQHF. The CDR3 coding sequence is TGTGCCAGCAGTCCCGAGCGGCAGCCCCAGCATTTT.

This sequence joins TRBV4-1 and TRBJ1-1; D unresolved. CDR3 size: 17 residues. The V end was cut by 1 base, the J end by 1 base, with 16 bases between. The V gene's germline CDR1 is MGHRA and CDR2 YSYEKL. CDR3 residues: CASSQVGRGRRNTEAFF. The CDR3 region has the DNA TGCGCCAGCAGCCAAGTTGGACGAGGGAGGAGGAACACTGAAGCTTTCTTT.

CDR3 in amino acids: CASSFPGGTDTQYF. The DNA of the CDR3 is TGTGCCAGCAGTTTCCCTGGCGGCACAGATACGCAGTATTTT. The rearrangement links TRBV27 to TRBJ2-3; D call uncertain. Between the trimmed V and J ends, which lost 3 bases and 1 base, there was a span of 8 bases. The CDR3 covers 14 residues. CDR1 is MNHEY, CDR2 SMNVEV, per germline (reference sequence).

This sequence joins TRBV19 and TRBJ2-1, with TRBD1 matching over 12 bases. The CDR3 length is 15 residues. Germline V gives CDR1 LNHDA, CDR2 SQIVND (reference sequence). With 5 bases clipped from V and 8 bases from J, the junction kept 7 bases outside the gene matches. CDR3 sequence (DNA): TGTGCCAGTAGTTCCCGGGACAGGGGGCTTGATGAGCAGTTCTTC. Protein: CASSSRDRGLDEQFF.

V and J are TRBV6-1 and TRBJ2-3; TRBD1 or TRBD2 may be the D gene (5 bases each). The germline gives CDR1 MNHNS, CDR2 SASEGT. The CDR3 is made up of 13 amino acids. Trimming cost V 6 bases and J 6 bases, with 13 bases left between them. CDR3 nucleotides: TGTGCCAGCAGGATCGGGGCCGGGGATACGCAGTATTTT. It codes for CASRIGAGDTQYF.

V is TRBV6-5 and J is TRBJ2-5; D is undetermined. The ends were cut back, 2 bases at V and 5 bases at J, with 3 bases in the middle. CDR3 size: 11 residues. Germline-derived CDR1 and CDR2 are MNHEY and SVGAGI. The chain's CDR3 is CASSYAETQYF. The CDR3 nucleotides are TGTGCCAGCAGTTACGCGGAGACCCAGTACTTC.

V usage is TRBV9 and J usage is TRBJ1-5, with TRBD1 identical over 11 bases. Germline V gene data show CDR1 as SGDLS and CDR2 as YYNGEE. This CDR3 region has 18 residues. J was trimmed by 0 bases and V by 5 bases; bases with no gene match: 10. CDR3 nucleotides: TGTGCCAGCAGTGCAGGGACAGGGGGGATTTATAGCAATCAGCCCCAGCATTTT. Translated, it gives CASSAGTGGIYSNQPQHF.

This clone showed up just a few times. The chain has TRBV7-9 and TRBJ1-2; perhaps TRBD1 as D (6 bases). Between the trimmed V and J ends, which lost 5 bases and 2 bases, there was a span of 18 bases. The CDR3 consists of 16 residues. CDR1 SEHNR and CDR2 FQNEAQ come from the germline V gene (reference sequence). The CDR3 bases are TGTGCCAGCAGCAAGGGGGGCCTTCCCCTCAACTATGGCTACACCTTC. Its translation: CASSKGGLPLNYGYTF.